The T cell receptor beta chain described here comes from a study of T-cell reconstitution after alpha-beta-depleted transplantation in children (dated by TCRdb to the mid-2010s). At the level of the whole study: The study quantitatively tracked T-cell immune reconstitution after TCRalphabeta/CD19-depleted allogeneic hematopoietic cell transplantation in children using TCR repertoire profiling.

Summary of the overall study and its limitations: Over the following months the frequencies of hyperexpanded clones went down, and after one year T-cell counts and TCRbeta diversity were mostly credited to newly produced T cells. The apparently early recovery of alphabetaT-cell counts about two months after transplant reportedly depended on only several hundred rapidly expanded clones that came from non-depleted graft cells. In some patients, the high TCRbeta diversity seen at day 60 was put down to recipient T cells and intrathymic progenitors that had survived conditioning.

This clonotype was counted only a few times. What antigen it recognizes has not been identified. Base qualities are not provided; no much larger clone lies one nucleotide away. Library construction relied on PCR. Sequencing was performed on an Illumina HiSeq 2500. To normalize quantification of the TCRbeta repertoire, the TCR libraries were built with molecular barcoding that relied on unique molecular identifiers. In TCRdb, the public reads were trimmed at Q25 with fastp and aligned with MiXCR, with productive beta chains retained. One record per CDR3 amino acid sequence lists the most common genes and DNA. This sample is represented by under 850,000 distinct CDR3 sequences; around 13% of them were singletons. Of the sample, 0.65% to 0.9% is held by the ten largest clones. Read against the paper, the sample's treatment or condition label means: allogeneic hematopoietic cell transplantation with graft depleted of TCRalphabeta T cells and CD19 B cells. TCRalphabeta/CD19-depleted allogeneic hematopoietic cell grafts were given to the transplant recipients, all of whom were children.

From a lookup of the germline V gene (reference sequence), CDR1 and CDR2 are DFQATT and SNEGSKA. Inclusive of the bounding cysteine and phenylalanine, the CDR3 is 14 residues long. The retained sequence is limited to the CDR3, 42 bases, with the frame set at the first base. V and J are truncated by 4 bases and 3 bases respectively, leaving an intervening sequence of 16 bases. Sequencing was performed on PBMCs, taken before TCRalphabeta/CD19-depleted stem cell transplant. The rearranged chain carries TRBV20-1 and TRBJ2-7; tentative D gene TRBD2, with 5 bases matching. The receptor was isolated from a girl aged 2-15 years with congenital amegakaryocytic thrombocytopenia, due to receive a stem cell transplant. The CDR3 protein is CSATPGADYYEQYF. Read as DNA, the sequence is TGCAGTGCTACCCCAGGAGCGGATTACTACGAGCAGTACTTC.